The 17 T cell receptor beta chains presented below share a single source sample, sequenced in a study of cytomegalovirus exposure and HLA in healthy donors. This PCR relied on a set of 60 Vbeta primers and 13 Jbeta primers. This table comes from immunoSEQ multiplex PCR, and its TCRdb copy is limited to in-frame clones, with some not included. The sample lists some 150,000 clones, nearly 80% seen once, with 0.5% to 0.85% in the top ten. Sequenced sample: PBMCs. The receptors shown here come from a male donor in good health and CMV-seronegative.

The gene calls are TRBV5-1 and TRBJ2-5, with unresolved D. The CDR3 totals 12 residues. Germline V gene sequence: CDR1 SGHRS, CDR2 YFSETQ. V was shortened by 4 bases and J by 4 bases, with 8 bases between the two germline ends. The CDR3 spells CASSPPSETQYF. The CDR3 nucleotides are TGCGCCAGCAGCCCCCCCTCAGAGACCCAGTACTTC.

The V and J genes are TRBV19 and TRBJ1-4; D gene uncertain. V lost 2 bases to trimming and J lost 7 bases, with 5 bases between them. Germline CDR1 reads LNHDA; CDR2 reads SQIVND (reference sequence). CDR3 length equals 12 residues. DNA for the CDR3: TGTGCCAGTAGTATACTCGGTGAAAAACTGTTTTTT. Its translation: CASSILGEKLFF.

The chain employs TRBV7-2 and TRBJ2-3; TRBD2 matches at 10 bases. After removal of 1 base from V and 4 bases from J, the junction contained 2 bases not matched to a gene. Germline V gene sequence: CDR1 SGHTA, CDR2 FQGNSA. This CDR3 spans 15 amino acids. The CDR3 region has the DNA TGTGCCAGCAGCTTAGAAGCGGGGGGGCCAGATACGCAGTATTTT. This codes for CASSLEAGGPDTQYF.

This chain uses TRBV2 with TRBJ2-1; 10 positions match TRBD2. Germline CDR1 SNHLY, CDR2 FYNNEI. The J segment lost 9 bases and the V segment lost 3 bases, leaving 8 bases of the junction unmatched. The CDR3 consists of 15 residues. The CDR3 reads CASSEDPSGSGEQFF. The CDR3 DNA follows: TGTGCCAGCAGTGAGGACCCTAGCGGGAGCGGTGAGCAGTTCTTC.

This chain connects TRBV12-5 to TRBJ2-5; the D gene is possibly TRBD1 (6 bases). The CDR3 consists of 15 residues. Per germline, CDR1 LGHNT and CDR2 FRNRAP. Trimming removed 4 bases from V and 2 bases from J, with 14 bases in between. The chain's CDR3 is CASGWGRGGQETQYF. The CDR3 DNA reads TGTGCTAGTGGTTGGGGCAGGGGCGGACAAGAGACCCAGTACTTC.

V gene TRBV19 combines with J gene TRBJ1-6; D is unclear. Looked up from germline, CDR1 is LNHDA and CDR2 is SQIVND (reference sequence). V was pared by 7 bases and J by 10 bases, with 20 bases between. The CDR3 consists of 15 residues. CDR3 in DNA: TGTGCCAGTACCCGAAGTCAGGTGCCCAGATCACCCCTCCACTTT. Its translation: CASTRSQVPRSPLHF.

The chain uses TRBV7-6 and TRBJ1-1; D may be TRBD1 (5 bases). CDR1 and CDR2 (germline): SGHVS, FNYEAQ. The CDR3 covers 14 residues. V was pared by 0 bases and J by 1 base, with 6 bases between. The CDR3 sequence is CASSLAQGNTEAFF. The CDR3 DNA follows: TGTGCCAGCAGCTTAGCGCAGGGGAACACTGAAGCTTTCTTT.

This clone appeared a few times. Other nucleotide sequences from this sample produce the same CDR3. The chain couples TRBV6-1 to TRBJ1-2; D call uncertain. The CDR3 length is 12 residues. From germline, CDR1 is MNHNS and CDR2 SASEGT. Trimming pared 1 base from V and 5 bases from J, leaving 5 bases between. CDR3 in amino acids: CASSEGGYGYTF. The CDR3 DNA sequence: TGTGCCAGCAGTGAAGGCGGTTATGGCTACACCTTC.

The chain carries TRBV6-5 and TRBJ1-1, with D possibly being TRBD1 (5 bases). This CDR3 is built from 11 residues. With 7 bases removed from V and 6 bases from J, the gap between germline ends came to 9 bases. Germline-derived CDR1 and CDR2 are MNHEY and SVGAGI. The CDR3 DNA reads TGTGCCAGCATCGGGGACTCTGAAGCTTTCTTT. This translates into CASIGDSEAFF.

This clone is a singleton in its sample. The chain employs TRBV4-1 and TRBJ2-7; 9 bases are a match to TRBD2. Germline V gene data show CDR1 as MGHRA and CDR2 as YSYEKL. With V trimmed by 4 bases and J by 2 bases, 12 bases remained unmatched. This CDR3 is built from 17 residues. The CDR3 loop reads CASSPHGGAGGAYEQYF. The CDR3 region has the DNA TGCGCCAGCAGCCCTCATGGGGGAGCGGGAGGAGCCTACGAGCAGTACTTC.

This clone has more than one count but fewer than ten. The chain is built from TRBV25-1 and TRBJ1-1; D remains ambiguous. The V and J ends lost 6 bases and 13 bases respectively, with 18 bases between them. This CDR3 comprises 12 residues. Germline lookup yields CDR1 MGHDK and CDR2 SYGVNS. As DNA, the CDR3 is TGTGCCAGCAGCCCCCCCGGGAGAAATAGTTTCTTT. This sequence encodes CASSPPGRNSFF.

The rearrangement links TRBV7-8 to TRBJ2-1, with a weak D call TRBD1 (6 bases). The CDR3 is 15 amino acids. Germline loops: CDR1 SGHVS, CDR2 FQNEAQ. Deletions cut 3 bases from V and 2 bases from J, with 11 bases between. Here the CDR3 DNA reads TGTGCCAGCAGCTTGGACGGACAGACCTACAATGAGCAGTTCTTC. Its protein product is CASSLDGQTYNEQFF.

The chain carries TRBV30 and TRBJ1-1; TRBD1 might be the D (6 bases). V shed 5 bases and J shed 0 bases, with 10 bases lying between them. The length of the CDR3 is 13 residues. The germline CDR1 and CDR2 sequences are GTSNPN and SVGIG (reference sequence). CDR3 residues: CAWEQGLNTEAFF. DNA for the CDR3: TGTGCCTGGGAACAGGGATTGAACACTGAAGCTTTCTTT.

The chain couples TRBV6-5 to TRBJ1-2; 7 bases match TRBD1. Germline V gene sequence: CDR1 MNHEY, CDR2 SVGAGI. Trimming cost V 5 bases and J 5 bases; bases outside gene matches: 8. The CDR3 totals 14 residues. CDR3 in DNA: TGTGCCAGCAGTGATTTAGGGGGCAGTTATGGCTACACCTTC. Its protein product is CASSDLGGSYGYTF.

The chain couples TRBV9 to TRBJ2-2; 8 nucleotides agree with TRBD2. Germline assignment: CDR1 SGDLS and CDR2 YYNGEE. This CDR3 comprises 17 residues. V shed 0 bases and J 6 bases; nucleotides not matched to a gene: 10. CDR3 sequence: CASSVGLSGREAGELFF. The CDR3 DNA sequence: TGTGCCAGCAGCGTAGGGTTGAGCGGGAGAGAGGCCGGGGAGCTGTTTTTT.

The chain joins TRBV6-5 to TRBJ2-7; a possible D gene is TRBD2 (5 bases). Looked up from germline, CDR1 is MNHEY and CDR2 is SVGAGI. V lost 4 bases, J lost 4 bases, and 14 bases lay in between. The CDR3 covers 14 residues. In DNA, the CDR3 is TGTGCCAGCAGTTCAACATCTGGGAGTTACGAGCAGTACTTC. The encoded protein is CASSSTSGSYEQYF.

This chain links TRBV29-1 with TRBJ1-1, with a tentative D call TRBD1 (6 bases). Trimming shortened V by 5 bases and J by 1 base, and 11 bases separated the two germline ends. The CDR3 totals 13 residues. Per germline, CDR1 SQVTM and CDR2 ANQGSEA. The CDR3 DNA follows: TGCAGCGTTTTAGGACAGACGAACACTGAAGCTTTCTTT. It yields the protein CSVLGQTNTEAFF.